This is a list of T cell receptor beta chains from one sample in a study of blood T cell repertoires in COVID-19. Generated by immunoSEQ multiplex PCR, the TCRdb table keeps only in-frame clones and is missing some. Of 40,000 or so clones listed, more than 80% are singletons. The sample was peripheral blood. The receptors stem from a man aged 25-45 years with active or convalescent COVID-19. Each CDR3 is given with its conserved first and last residue. A D gene is named only where the DNA matches it firmly. Size values are once, few and many counts, or a class for expanded clones, and some rows have none.

clone_size	d_call	v_call	j_call	cdr3_aa	cdr3_nt
few	-	TRBV14	TRBJ1-1	CASSPFMNTEAFF	TGTGCCAGCAGCCCATTCATGAACACTGAAGCTTTCTTT
-	TRBD1	TRBV7-9	TRBJ1-4	CASSLMGRGQSEEKLFF	TGTGCCAGCAGCTTAATGGGGCGGGGACAGTCCGAGGAAAAACTGTTTTTT
-	-	TRBV2	TRBJ2-3	CASSEERVRPDTQYF	TGTGCCAGCAGTGAAGAGAGGGTCAGACCAGATACGCAGTATTTT
-	TRBD1	TRBV27	TRBJ1-2	CASRGQGVNYGYTF	TGTGCCAGCAGAGGACAGGGGGTAAACTATGGCTACACCTTC
-	-	TRBV6-5	TRBJ1-2	CASSYRGGYTF	TGTGCCAGCAGTTACCGGGGGGGCTACACCTTC
once	TRBD1	TRBV5-4	TRBJ2-7	CASSQDRGIYEQYF	TGTGCCAGCAGCCAGGACAGGGGGATCTACGAGCAGTACTTC
-	TRBD1	TRBV6-5	TRBJ1-5	CASSYGTGRNQPQHF	TGTGCCAGCAGTTACGGGACAGGTCGTAATCAGCCCCAGCATTTT
few	TRBD1	TRBV5-4	TRBJ2-2	CASSQDRGLGGELFF	TGTGCCAGCAGCCAAGACAGGGGGCTAGGCGGGGAGCTGTTTTTT
-	-	TRBV24-1	TRBJ2-3	CATSEGLSTDTQYF	TGTGCCACCAGTGAAGGACTGAGCACAGATACGCAGTATTTT
-	-	TRBV11-2	TRBJ2-1	CASSSYERSFSYNEQFF	TGTGCCAGCAGCTCGTATGAGCGGTCTTTCTCCTACAATGAGCAGTTCTTC
-	-	TRBV30	TRBJ1-4	CAWSAGVGNEKLFF	TGTGCCTGGAGTGCGGGGGTAGGAAATGAAAAACTGTTTTTT
-	TRBD2	TRBV27	TRBJ2-1	CASNSPWALAGRPPLYNEQFF	TGTGCCAGCAATTCCCCCTGGGCACTAGCGGGTCGTCCCCCACTTTACAATGAGCAGTTCTTC